This record concerns one T cell receptor beta chain sequence. Trimming shortened V by 1 base and J by 9 bases, and 10 bases separated the two germline ends. The CDR3 has 12 amino acids. Germline V CDR1 and CDR2: LGHNT, FRNRAP. This sample is drawn from a study of blood T cell repertoires in COVID-19. Overall study: Italy, Spain and the United States were the sources of the convalescent and acute COVID-19 samples. T cells, B-cell-depleted T cells, or PBMCs supplied cDNA or gDNA.

In the authors' methods: Amplified reference gene primers provided the basis for estimating nucleated cell counts. Clones were read by immunoSEQ multiplex PCR, and TCRdb kept only the in-frame ones, dropping some. That table gives V, J and clone size, and the DNA gave D and trimming. The data hold about 320,000 clones, with about 82% observed a single time. Sequenced input: peripheral blood. J is TRBJ2-7 and V is TRBV12-5; D remains unclear. This TCR was sampled from a human donor in a cohort sampled during active COVID-19. CDR3 loop: CASGLDKRRQYF. The CDR3, as DNA: TGTGCTAGTGGTTTGGATAAGAGGAGGCAGTACTTC.